This TCR beta chain was recovered during a study of cytomegalovirus exposure and HLA in healthy donors. General study findings and limits: Reports indicated that the classifier achieved high specificity and sensitivity in diagnosing cytomegalovirus status.

As concerns this clone: The antigen is not known.

Measured with immunoSEQ multiplex PCR; TCRdb has only the in-frame clones, and not every one. The table records 150,000 to 200,000 clones, 86% of them present only once. V lost 10 bases, J lost 8 bases, and 23 bases stayed unmatched. The length of the CDR3 is 17 residues. CDR1 is PRHDT, CDR2 FYEKMQ, per germline (reference sequence). Sequenced input: PBMCs. The V gene is TRBV13, the J gene TRBJ1-2; 9 bases map to TRBD1. This receptor was obtained from a woman aged 18-29 years in good health and CMV-seronegative. The CDR3 sequence is CAIPHTSSGQGKLGYTF. The CDR3 coding sequence is TGTGCCATCCCGCACACCAGCTCTGGACAGGGGAAACTGGGCTACACCTTC.